This T cell receptor (beta chain) comes out of a study of cytomegalovirus exposure and HLA in healthy donors. Study-level points and caveats: About 87% or about 30% of the time was how often most TCR beta V segments were productive, according to an earlier analysis. A later analysis reportedly identified an Asian-associated ancestry cluster as carrying fewer N-insertions than the approximately 640-donor mean.

In its sample, this clone was seen once. The antigen is unknown. The junction had 9 bases not matched to a gene; V was cut back by 5 bases and J by 7 bases. Germline lookup yields CDR1 KGHSH and CDR2 LQKENI. The CDR3 runs to 16 residues. With 60 Vbeta and 13 Jbeta primers, the PCR was carried out. Sequencing was performed with immunoSEQ multiplex PCR; in TCRdb, only in-frame clones are kept and a portion is missing. Among roughly 250,000 clones listed, approximately 84% were seen once. What was sequenced was PBMCs. The chain carries TRBV18 and TRBJ2-1, with 12 bases fitting TRBD2. The sequence came from a woman aged 40 to 50 in good health and CMV-seropositive. The CDR3 spells CASSSTLAGGPNEQFF. The CDR3 region has the DNA TGTGCCAGCTCATCAACCCTAGCGGGAGGGCCTAATGAGCAGTTCTTC. Combining the CDR3 with reference TRBV18 and TRBJ2-1 gives the whole variable domain NAGVMQNPRHLVRRRGQEARLRCSPMKGHSHVYWYRQLPEEGLKFMVYLQKENIIDESGMPKERFSAEFPKEGPSILRIQQVVRGDSAAYFCASSSTLAGGPNEQFFGPGTRLTVL.